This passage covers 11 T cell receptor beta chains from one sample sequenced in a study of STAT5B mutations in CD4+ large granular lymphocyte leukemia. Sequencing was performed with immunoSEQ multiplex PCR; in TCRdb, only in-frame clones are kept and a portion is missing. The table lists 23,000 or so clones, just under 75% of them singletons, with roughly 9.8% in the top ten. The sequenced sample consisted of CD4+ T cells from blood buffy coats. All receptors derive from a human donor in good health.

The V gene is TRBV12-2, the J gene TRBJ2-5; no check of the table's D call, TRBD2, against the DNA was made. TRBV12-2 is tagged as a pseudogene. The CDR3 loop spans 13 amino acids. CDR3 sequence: CASRLERQETQYF. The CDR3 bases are TGTGCAAGTCGCTTAGAACGGCAAGAGACCCAGTACTTC.

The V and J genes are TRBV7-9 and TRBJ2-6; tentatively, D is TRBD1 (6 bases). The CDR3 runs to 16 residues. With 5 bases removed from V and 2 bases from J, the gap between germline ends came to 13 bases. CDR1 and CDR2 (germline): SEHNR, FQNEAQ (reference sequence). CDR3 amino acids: CASSRGWTTGANVLTF. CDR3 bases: TGTGCCAGCAGCAGGGGGTGGACGACTGGGGCCAACGTCCTGACTTTC.

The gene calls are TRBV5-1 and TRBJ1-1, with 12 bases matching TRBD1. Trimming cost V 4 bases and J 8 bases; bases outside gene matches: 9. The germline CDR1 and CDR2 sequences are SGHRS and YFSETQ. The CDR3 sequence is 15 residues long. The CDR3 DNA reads TGCGCCAGCAGCCTCCTGGGACAGGGGGCTAGGGAAGCTTTCTTT. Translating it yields CASSLLGQGAREAFF.

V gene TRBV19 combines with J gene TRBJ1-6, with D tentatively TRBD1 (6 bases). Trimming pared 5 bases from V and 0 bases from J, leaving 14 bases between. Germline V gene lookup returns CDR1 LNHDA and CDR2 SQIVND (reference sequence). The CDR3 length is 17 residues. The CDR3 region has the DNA TGTGCCAGTAGTCTCGAAGAAGGGGGCTCCTATAATTCACCCCTCCACTTT. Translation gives CASSLEEGGSYNSPLHF.

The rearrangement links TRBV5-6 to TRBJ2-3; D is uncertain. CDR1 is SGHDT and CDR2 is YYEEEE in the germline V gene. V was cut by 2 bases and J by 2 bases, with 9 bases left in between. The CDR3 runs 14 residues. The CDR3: CASSFGFPTDTQYF. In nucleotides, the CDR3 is TGTGCCAGCAGCTTTGGCTTTCCCACAGATACGCAGTATTTT.

The CDR3 reads CASTDRGREQYV. The CDR3, as DNA: TGTGCCAGCACCGACAGGGGGCGCGAGCAGTACGTC. The chain carries TRBV6-1 and TRBJ2-7, with 10 nucleotides matching TRBD1. With 7 bases clipped from V and 6 bases from J, the junction kept 3 bases outside the gene matches. The CDR3 runs to 12 residues. Germline V gene lookup returns CDR1 MNHNS and CDR2 SASEGT.

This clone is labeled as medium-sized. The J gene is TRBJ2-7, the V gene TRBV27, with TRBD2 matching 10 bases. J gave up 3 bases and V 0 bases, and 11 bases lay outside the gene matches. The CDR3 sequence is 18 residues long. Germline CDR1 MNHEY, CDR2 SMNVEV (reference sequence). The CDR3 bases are TGTGCCAGCAGTTTATCACATACGAGACTAGCGGGCAACTACGAGCAGTACTTC. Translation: CASSLSHTRLAGNYEQYF.

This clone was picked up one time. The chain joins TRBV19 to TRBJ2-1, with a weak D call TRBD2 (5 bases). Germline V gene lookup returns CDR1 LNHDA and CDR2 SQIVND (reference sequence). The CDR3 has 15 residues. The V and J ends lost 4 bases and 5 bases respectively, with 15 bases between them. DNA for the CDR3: TGTGCCAGTAGTAGCGGGTACGGACTTAACAATGAGCAGTTCTTC. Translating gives CASSSGYGLNNEQFF.

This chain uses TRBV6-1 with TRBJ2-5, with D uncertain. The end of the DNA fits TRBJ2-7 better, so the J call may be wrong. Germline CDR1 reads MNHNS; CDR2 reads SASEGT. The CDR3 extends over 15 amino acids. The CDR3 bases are TGTGCCAGCAGTGAAGGGTTTGGCGTCTCCTACGAGCAGTACTTC. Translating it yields CASSEGFGVSYEQYF.

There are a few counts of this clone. CDR3 coding DNA: TGTGCCAGCCACGACAGGGCTGCGGCCAACGTCCTGACTTTC. Amino acids: CASHDRAAANVLTF. The V call is TRBV6-1, the J call TRBJ2-6, with 7 nucleotides matching TRBD1. Germline lookup yields CDR1 MNHNS and CDR2 SASEGT. The CDR3 has 14 amino acids. J lost 6 bases, V lost 8 bases, and 7 bases had no gene match.

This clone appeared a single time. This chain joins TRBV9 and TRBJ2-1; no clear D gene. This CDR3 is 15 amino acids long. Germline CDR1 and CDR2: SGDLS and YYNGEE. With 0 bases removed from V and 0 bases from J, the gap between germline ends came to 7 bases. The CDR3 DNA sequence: TGTGCCAGCAGCGTAGCTCCGCCCTCCTACAATGAGCAGTTCTTC. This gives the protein CASSVAPPSYNEQFF.